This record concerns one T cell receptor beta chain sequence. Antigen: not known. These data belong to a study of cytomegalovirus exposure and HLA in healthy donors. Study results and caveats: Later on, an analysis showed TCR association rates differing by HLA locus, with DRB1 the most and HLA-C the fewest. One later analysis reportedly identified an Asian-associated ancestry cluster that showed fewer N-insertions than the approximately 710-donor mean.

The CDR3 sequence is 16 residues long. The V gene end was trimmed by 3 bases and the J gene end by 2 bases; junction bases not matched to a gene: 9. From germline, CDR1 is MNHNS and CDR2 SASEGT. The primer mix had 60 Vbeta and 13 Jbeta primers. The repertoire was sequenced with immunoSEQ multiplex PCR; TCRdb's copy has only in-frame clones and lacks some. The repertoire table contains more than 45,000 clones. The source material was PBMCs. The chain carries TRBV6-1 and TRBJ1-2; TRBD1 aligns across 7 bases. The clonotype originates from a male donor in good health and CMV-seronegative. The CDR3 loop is CASSDLIDRENYGYTF. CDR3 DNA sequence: TGTGCCAGCAGTGATCTAATCGACAGGGAAAACTATGGCTACACCTTC.